This TCR beta chain was obtained from a study of TIL therapy for anti-PD-1-resistant metastatic lung cancer. Study-wide context: Several tumors were EGFR-mutant and two were ALK-rearranged. Tumors carried a median about 1.5 non-synonymous mutations per megabase.

Looked up from germline, CDR1 is SGHNT and CDR2 is YYREEE (reference sequence). V shed 2 bases and J shed 2 bases, with 10 bases lying between them. This CDR3 region has 14 residues. The sample's time point: pre-treatment sample, taken before nivolumab and TIL therapy. Adults with stage 4 NSCLC were enrolled in a phase I trial. Sequencing used immunoSEQ v3. Clones were sequenced by immunoSEQ multiplex PCR, and TCRdb holds only the in-frame ones, with some missing. The sample consists of around 55,000 clones, more than 80% of them appearing once. The TCR sequence derives from a person between 25 and 80 years old with non-small cell lung cancer. This specimen consisted of blood, obtained at baseline. This chain connects TRBV5-4 to TRBJ2-5; D ambiguous. Here the CDR3 reads CASSLSTTQETQYF. The CDR3 bases are TGTGCCAGCAGCTTATCGACAACTCAAGAGACCCAGTACTTC.